Here is one T cell receptor (beta chain) with its context. Its antigen is unidentified. Germline CDR1 is SGHTA and CDR2 is FQGNSA. The CDR3 extends over 14 amino acids. V lost 8 bases and J lost 2; bases outside the gene matches: 9. The entry originates in a study of Ad26.COV2.S vaccination and SARS-CoV-2 variants. Study-level points and caveats: Vaccinees reportedly had broad spike-specific CD8+ and CD4+ T cell responses.

Method: immunoSEQ multiplex PCR; TCRdb's copy keeps in-frame clones and lacks some. The profile shows about 350,000 clones, about 92% of them singletons. The specimen comprised peripheral blood, sampled after recovery from COVID-19. The rearrangement uses TRBV7-2 and TRBJ2-7, with TRBD1 identical over 7 bases. The origin of this receptor is a human donor who had recovered from COVID-19. Here the CDR3 DNA reads TGTGCCAGCCTTCAAGGGGGCACACCCTACGAGCAGTACTTC. Translating gives CASLQGGTPYEQYF.